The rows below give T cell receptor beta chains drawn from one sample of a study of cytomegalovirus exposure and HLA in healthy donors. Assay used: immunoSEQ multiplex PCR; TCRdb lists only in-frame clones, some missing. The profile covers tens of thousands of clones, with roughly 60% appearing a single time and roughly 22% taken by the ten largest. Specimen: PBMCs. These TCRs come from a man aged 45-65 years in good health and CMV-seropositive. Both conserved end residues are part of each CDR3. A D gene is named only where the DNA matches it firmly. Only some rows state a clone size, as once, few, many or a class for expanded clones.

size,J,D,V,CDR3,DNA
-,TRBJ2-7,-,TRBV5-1,CASSLQSGVEQYF,TGCGCCAGCAGCTTACAATCGGGGGTTGAGCAGTACTTC
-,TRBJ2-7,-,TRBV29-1,CSVFSSHEQYF,TGCAGCGTTTTTAGCAGCCACGAGCAGTACTTC
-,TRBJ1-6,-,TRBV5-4,CASSSMAQGGNSPLHF,TGTGCCAGCAGCTCTATGGCCCAGGGAGGTAATTCACCCCTCCACTTT
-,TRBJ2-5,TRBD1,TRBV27,CASSPGTGRSQYF,TGTGCCAGCAGTCCTGGGACAGGGAGATCCCAGTACTTC
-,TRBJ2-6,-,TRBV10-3,CATLLSGANVLTF,TGTGCCACCCTACTGTCTGGGGCCAACGTCCTGACTTTC
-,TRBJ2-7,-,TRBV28,CATFSGNSYEQYF,TGTGCCACCTTTTCAGGTAACTCCTACGAGCAGTACTTC
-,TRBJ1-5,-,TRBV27,CASSSLNQPQHF,TGTGCCAGCAGTTCCCTTAATCAGCCCCAGCATTTT
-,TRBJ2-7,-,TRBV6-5,CASSYSPIRGEQYF,TGTGCCAGCAGTTATTCACCAATTCGAGGGGAGCAGTACTTC
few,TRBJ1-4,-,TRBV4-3,CASSQVDSSGEKLFF,TGCGCCAGCAGCCAAGTTGACAGCTCCGGTGAAAAACTGTTTTTT
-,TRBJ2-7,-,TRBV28,CASSFHLAQLTYEQYF,TGTGCCAGCAGTTTCCATCTAGCGCAATTAACCTACGAGCAGTACTTC
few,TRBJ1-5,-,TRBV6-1,CASSDSGFYQPQHF,TGTGCCAGCAGTGACTCAGGGTTCTATCAGCCCCAGCATTTT
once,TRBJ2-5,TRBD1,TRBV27,CASRSWDRGRETQYF,TGTGCCAGCAGGAGTTGGGACAGGGGTAGGGAGACCCAGTACTTC
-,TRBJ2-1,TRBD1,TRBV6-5,CASSYGGTGHNEQFF,TGTGCCAGCAGTTACGGCGGGACAGGGCACAATGAGCAGTTCTTC